This T cell receptor (beta chain) was recovered during a study of CD8 T cells in ankylosing spondylitis. Libraries of TCR beta came from quantitative 5'-RACE with molecular barcodes. TCRdb re-analysed the 5' RACE reads in MiXCR, keeping a single row per CDR3 protein. Among around 230,000 distinct CDR3 sequences listed, roughly 8.2% were seen once. In its sample, this clonotype was seen many times. CDR1 and CDR2 (germline): SQVTM, ANQGSEA. V dropped 3 bases and J dropped 4; count of bases not matched to a gene: 2. This CDR3 has 13 residues. The specimen was blood, either unsorted or a sorted T cell fraction (not recorded which). The sequence came from a female donor with ankylosing spondylitis or in good health (not recorded which). The chain couples TRBV29-1 to TRBJ1-1; 10 bases agree with TRBD1. The CDR3 nucleotides are TGCAGCGTTGAGAGGGACAGGGGCACTGAAGCTTTCTTT. It codes for CSVERDRGTEAFF. Full variable domain (rest looked up from reference TRBV29-1 and TRBJ1-1): SAVISQKPSRDICQRGTSLTIQCQVDSQVTMMFWYRQQPGQSLTLIATANQGSEATYESGFVIDKFPISRPNLTFSTLTVSNMSPEDSSIYLCSVERDRGTEAFFGQGTRLTVV.